Sequencing of this T cell receptor beta chain was carried out in a study of PD-1 blockade in classical Hodgkin lymphoma. This clone was seen more than once but under ten times. The antigen remains undetermined. Germline assignment: CDR1 MGHDK and CDR2 SYGVNS. The ends were cut back, 3 bases at V and 8 bases at J, with 20 bases in the middle. The CDR3 spans 16 residues. Relapses following autologous stem cell transplantation were seen in all patients, with brentuximab vedotin exposure varying. Findings of the study overall: Exclusion removed patients who began nivolumab under 1 year after ASCT. What drove the repertoire differences, possibly disease activity or prior therapy, has not been defined. The study reported lower baseline TCR diversity in newly diagnosed patients than in healthy donors. Complete responders possessed baseline diversity comparable to newly diagnosed patients.

Assay used: immunoSEQ multiplex PCR; TCRdb lists only in-frame clones, some missing. This sample yields over 10,000 clones, of which around 80% are seen a single time; around 25% belongs to the top ten. The V gene is TRBV25-1, the J gene TRBJ2-1, with D perhaps matching TRBD1 (7 bases). The material sequenced was peripheral blood mononuclear cells (PBMCs), taken at baseline. This receptor was taken from a human donor with classical Hodgkin lymphoma. CDR3 residues: CASSDGRGVFGDEQFF. CDR3 nucleotide sequence: TGTGCCAGCAGTGATGGCAGGGGGGTATTTGGGGATGAGCAGTTCTTC. Full variable domain (outside the CDR3, taken from reference TRBV25-1 and TRBJ2-1): EADIYQTPRYLVIGTGKKITLECSQTMGHDKMYWYQQDPGMELHLIHYSYGVNSTEKGDLSSESTVSRIRTEHFPLTLESARPSHTSQYLCASSDGRGVFGDEQFFGPGTRLTVL.